A single sample is the source of the 11 T cell receptor beta chains below, sequenced in a study of OX40 agonist ivuxolimab in advanced cancers. Sequencing used immunoSEQ multiplex PCR; TCRdb keeps in-frame clones, though not all of them. The data show tens of thousands of clones, roughly 87% seen once. The sample consisted of CD4+ or CD8+ T cells sorted from blood, taken in a trial of the OX40 agonist ivuxolimab. Receptor source: an adult with an advanced solid tumor such as melanoma, head and neck, liver or kidney cancer.

This chain links TRBV14 with TRBJ2-5, with D perhaps being TRBD1 or TRBD2 (5 bases each). V shed 1 base and J shed 4 bases, with 16 bases lying between them. The germline gives CDR1 SGHDN, CDR2 FVKESK. The CDR3 consists of 16 residues. CDR3 sequence (DNA): TGTGCCAGCAGCCAAGTAATTGGGGGTGGTCTAGAGACCCAGTACTTC. Translation: CASSQVIGGGLETQYF.

V gene TRBV18 combines with J gene TRBJ2-7; D uncertain. Germline CDR1 reads KGHSH; CDR2 reads LQKENI. The CDR3 spans 11 residues. The germline V and J ends were trimmed by 8 bases and 4 bases, with 9 bases remaining between them. CDR3 in amino acids: CASAEKYEQYF. As DNA, the CDR3 is TGTGCCAGCGCAGAAAAGTACGAGCAGTACTTC.

To note about this clone: One end of the junction does not line up with germline, which may come from a read error. J is TRBJ2-4 and V is TRBV5-4, with TRBD1 matching 9 bases. The CDR3 has 13 amino acids. CDR1 and CDR2 (germline): SGHNT, YYREEE (reference sequence). CDR3 residues: CASSGTVQGAKHF. DNA of the CDR3: TGTGCCAGCAGCGGGACTGTACAGGGGGCGAAGCACTTC.

The chain links TRBV10-2 to TRBJ2-2, with 12 bases that match TRBD1. Germline-derived CDR1 and CDR2 are WSHSY and SAAADI. J gave up 7 bases and V 8 bases, and 5 bases lay outside the gene matches. The CDR3 length is 14 residues. This chain's CDR3 is CASRDRGRIGELFF. CDR3 nucleotides: TGCGCCAGCCGGGACAGGGGGCGCATCGGGGAGCTGTTTTTT.

The V call is TRBV19, the J call TRBJ1-1, with D unclear. The CDR3 runs 16 residues. Germline V lookup: CDR1 LNHDA, CDR2 SQIVND (reference sequence). V was clipped by 5 bases and J by 0 bases, with 16 bases between them. The CDR3 bases are TGTGCCAGTAGTCCGCCCAGAGGGATGGTGAACACTGAAGCTTTCTTT. It codes for CASSPPRGMVNTEAFF. Combining the CDR3 with reference TRBV19 and TRBJ1-1 gives the whole variable domain DGGITQSPKYLFRKEGQNVTLSCEQNLNHDAMYWYRQDPGQGLRLIYYSQIVNDFQKGDIAEGYSVSREKKESFPLTVTSAQKNPTAFYLCASSPPRGMVNTEAFFGQGTRLTVV.

The chain joins TRBV5-8 to TRBJ2-2, with 9 bases identical to TRBD1. The CDR3 length is 17 residues. In germline, CDR1 is SGHTS, CDR2 YDEGEE. V gave up 4 bases and J gave up 2 bases; unmatched junction bases: 9. The CDR3 DNA sequence: TGTGCCAGCAGCCCAGGGACAGGGCGTTATAACACCGGGGAGCTGTTTTTT. It encodes CASSPGTGRYNTGELFF. Looking up the rest from reference TRBV5-8 and TRBJ2-2 gives the full variable domain: EAGVTQSPTHLIKTRGQQATLRCSPISGHTSVYWYQQALGLGLQFLLWYDEGEERNRGNFPPRFSGRQFPNYSSELNVNALELEDSALYLCASSPGTGRYNTGELFFGEGSRLTVL.

Turning to this clone: Compared with germline, one end of the junction differs, possibly owing to a read error. The rearrangement uses TRBV7-7 and TRBJ2-1; a weak D match, TRBD2 (6 bases). The germline V gene encodes CDR1 SSHAT and CDR2 FNYEAQ (reference sequence). This CDR3 region has 14 residues. The CDR3 coding sequence is TGTGCTAGCAGCTTAGTTGTGGCAGGAGGGGAGCAGTTCTTC. Residues: CASSLVVAGGEQFF.

This rearrangement joins TRBV20-1 to TRBJ1-1; D unclear. In germline, CDR1 is DFQATT, CDR2 SNEGSKA (reference sequence). This CDR3 comprises 10 residues. Trimming pared 4 bases from V and 11 bases from J, leaving 11 bases between. DNA of the CDR3: TGCAGTGCTAAATCTCTCGTGGCTTTCTTT. Residues: CSAKSLVAFF.

The chain carries TRBV7-6 and TRBJ2-5; D uncertain. Germline V lookup: CDR1 SGHVS, CDR2 FNYEAQ. Deletions cut 1 base from V and 7 bases from J, with 10 bases between. The CDR3 sequence is 13 residues long. The CDR3 is CASSLEGYGTQYF. CDR3 in DNA: TGTGCCAGCAGCTTAGAGGGCTACGGGACCCAGTACTTC. The full variable domain, its missing parts supplied by reference TRBV7-6 and TRBJ2-5, is GAGVSQSPRYKVTKRGQDVALRCDPISGHVSLYWYRQALGQGPEFLTYFNYEAQQDKSGLPNDRFSAERPEGSISTLTIQRTEQRDSAMYRCASSLEGYGTQYFGPGTRLLVL.

V gene TRBV7-9 combines with J gene TRBJ1-2; TRBD1 aligns across 8 bases. The length of the CDR3 is 16 residues. Unmatched junction bases numbered 13, after V lost 5 bases and J lost 5 bases. Germline lookup yields CDR1 SEHNR and CDR2 FQNEAQ (reference sequence). The CDR3 DNA follows: TGTGCCAGCAGCCAGACAGGGGACATAGTAGTGTATGGCTACACCTTC. It codes for CASSQTGDIVVYGYTF.

The V gene is TRBV15, the J gene TRBJ2-1; a possible D gene is TRBD2 (7 bases). The CDR3 length is 19 residues. Trimming cost V 3 bases and J 0 bases, with 21 bases left between them. Germline V lookup: CDR1 LNHNV, CDR2 YYDKDF (reference sequence). The CDR3: CATSRGVLRGGRSYNEQFF. The CDR3 coding sequence is TGTGCCACCAGCAGGGGGGTTTTGCGCGGGGGCCGCTCCTACAATGAGCAGTTCTTC.